What follows is one T cell receptor beta chain and its context. What it binds is unknown. The ends were cut back, 1 base at V and 1 base at J, with 14 bases in the middle. Germline assignment: CDR1 SGHRS and CDR2 YFSETQ. There are 16 residues in the CDR3. Extraction yielded total RNA from whole blood (unfractionated). Individual cDNA molecules received unique molecular identifiers in the library. In the authors' methods: A per-sample median of roughly 100,000 TCRs was observed, with a range of roughly 20,000 to 690,600. Each CDR3 protein is one row after TCRdb ran MiXCR on the reads. TCRdb, not the original authors, processed these V and J calls. The table has 120,000 or so distinct CDR3 sequences, less than 10% seen once. These data belong to a study of human T cells and chemical hapten exposure. Study-wide context: Small pooled library volume differences mainly caused per-sample TCR yield variation. Study observations and caveats: DPC sensitization left the count of TCRs above 1 in 1000 unchanged.

The material sequenced was whole blood. J is TRBJ2-5 and V is TRBV5-1, with D uncertain. The clonotype was recovered from a human donor in good health. Some clones in this sample may be carry-over from other donors' samples. CDR3: CASSLKLPPSQETQYF. DNA of the CDR3: TGCGCCAGCAGCTTGAAACTCCCCCCGTCCCAAGAGACCCAGTACTTC.